One T cell receptor beta chain is described in this entry. This sample is part of a study of blood T cell repertoires in COVID-19. Overall study: Sites across the United States, Italy and Spain contributed samples from acute and convalescent COVID-19. Sources were T cells, B-cell-depleted T cells, or PBMCs; the material itself was cDNA or gDNA.

Participant age was roughly 18 to 100 years, and participants resided in roughly 25 US areas. V lost 5 bases and J 5 bases, leaving 9 bases between the germline ends. The CDR3 is 12 amino acids. The germline CDR1 and CDR2 sequences are MNHEY and SVGAGI. In the study's own analysis: Amplification of reference gene primers provided the estimated nucleated cell counts. Clones were read by immunoSEQ multiplex PCR, and TCRdb kept only the in-frame ones, dropping some. The V and J calls and clone size were taken over from that table, and D and trimming were inferred from the DNA. The sample shows some 370,000 clones, roughly four fifths of them seen only once.

This chain joins TRBV6-5 and TRBJ2-5; D not certain. Sequencing was carried out using PBMCs or T cells enriched from blood (not recorded which). The clonotype was recovered from a woman between 45 and 65 years old who had recovered from COVID-19. CDR3 in amino acids: CASSRQAETQYF. CDR3 nucleotide sequence: TGTGCCAGCAGTCGGCAGGCGGAGACCCAGTACTTC.